These T cell receptor beta chains were read from a single sample in a study of blood T cell repertoires in COVID-19. Only in-frame clones appear in the TCRdb table, and some are missing; sequencing was by immunoSEQ multiplex PCR. The data hold 100,000 to 120,000 clones, with about 76% observed a single time. Material: peripheral blood. These receptor sequences come from a man older than 75 with acute or convalescent COVID-19. Both conserved end residues are part of each CDR3. Each record gives: clone size, J gene, D gene, V gene, CDR3 protein, CDR3 DNA. A D gene is named only where the DNA matches it firmly. Size tells how often a clone was seen (once, few, many) or the class of an expanded clone, and some rows leave it out.

size: -; J: TRBJ2-7; D: -; V: TRBV2; CDR3: CASSARGSAYEQYF; DNA: TGTGCCAGCAGTGCTAGGGGATCGGCCTACGAGCAGTACTTC
size: -; J: TRBJ1-2; D: TRBD1; V: TRBV5-1; CDR3: CASSLGGQGRAYGYTF; DNA: TGCGCCAGCAGCTTGGGAGGACAGGGGAGGGCCTATGGCTACACCTTC
size: -; J: TRBJ2-7; D: -; V: TRBV6-6; CDR3: CASSYSTGTYEQYF; DNA: TGTGCCAGCAGTTACTCAACAGGAACCTACGAGCAGTACTTC
size: -; J: TRBJ1-2; D: TRBD1; V: TRBV5-1; CDR3: CASSFGQTGNGYTF; DNA: TGCGCCAGCAGCTTCGGACAGACAGGGAATGGCTACACCTTC
size: -; J: TRBJ2-2; D: -; V: TRBV7-2; CDR3: CASSSQGWRTGELFF; DNA: TGTGCCAGCAGCTCCCAGGGGTGGAGGACCGGGGAGCTGTTTTTT
size: -; J: TRBJ2-1; D: TRBD2; V: TRBV11-2; CDR3: CASSPLTSGASYNEQFF; DNA: TGTGCCAGCAGCCCGCTGACTAGCGGGGCCTCCTACAATGAGCAGTTCTTC
size: -; J: TRBJ1-4; D: TRBD1; V: TRBV7-2; CDR3: CASAQGTDEKLFF; DNA: TGTGCCAGCGCCCAGGGGACAGATGAAAAACTGTTTTTT
size: once; J: TRBJ2-7; D: TRBD1; V: TRBV10-3; CDR3: CAISESGYRGSDEQYF; DNA: TGTGCCATCAGTGAGTCTGGATACAGGGGTAGCGACGAGCAGTACTTC
size: once; J: TRBJ1-5; D: -; V: TRBV27; CDR3: CASSLLGSNQPQHF; DNA: TGTGCCAGCAGTTTACTGGGCAGCAATCAGCCCCAGCATTTT
size: -; J: TRBJ1-2; D: TRBD1; V: TRBV28; CDR3: CASSRQGANYGYTF; DNA: TGTGCCAGCAGTCGACAGGGAGCTAACTATGGCTACACCTTC
size: -; J: TRBJ2-2; D: TRBD1; V: TRBV5-4; CDR3: CASSSGGQERIPELFF; DNA: TGTGCCAGCAGCTCGGGTGGACAGGAAAGAATCCCGGAGCTGTTTTTT
size: -; J: TRBJ1-4; D: TRBD1; V: TRBV5-1; CDR3: CASSLAGQGAQKLFF; DNA: TGCGCCAGCAGCTTGGCGGGACAGGGGGCGCAGAAACTGTTTTTT
size: -; J: TRBJ1-1; D: -; V: TRBV18; CDR3: CASSPRGLNTEAFF; DNA: TGTGCCAGCTCACCAAGGGGATTGAACACTGAAGCTTTCTTT
size: -; J: TRBJ1-5; D: TRBD1; V: TRBV28; CDR3: CASSEVAGQGRNQPQHF; DNA: TGTGCCAGCAGTGAAGTCGCGGGACAGGGCCGTAATCAGCCCCAGCATTTT
size: once; J: TRBJ2-1; D: TRBD2; V: TRBV15; CDR3: CATSRERSGRSDEQFF; DNA: TGTGCCACCAGCAGAGAAAGAAGCGGGAGGAGCGATGAGCAGTTCTTC
size: -; J: TRBJ1-1; D: -; V: TRBV5-4; CDR3: CASRPGDRREAFF; DNA: TGTGCCAGCAGACCTGGCGACCGGAGGGAAGCTTTCTTT
size: -; J: TRBJ2-1; D: TRBD2; V: TRBV6-1; CDR3: CASSERTSGRAYNEQFF; DNA: TGTGCCAGCAGTGAGAGGACTAGCGGGAGGGCATACAATGAGCAGTTCTTC
size: -; J: TRBJ2-6; D: -; V: TRBV7-3; CDR3: CASSLPVSGANVLTF; DNA: TGTGCCAGCAGCCTTCCAGTGTCCGGGGCCAACGTCCTGACTTTC
size: few; J: TRBJ2-1; D: TRBD1; V: TRBV24-1; CDR3: CATSDPGQGLQGEQFF; DNA: TGTGCCACCAGTGACCCCGGACAGGGGTTACAGGGTGAGCAGTTCTTC
size: -; J: TRBJ1-1; D: -; V: TRBV7-2; CDR3: CASSLRRRNTEAFF; DNA: TGTGCCAGCAGCTTGCGACGGAGGAACACTGAAGCTTTCTTT
size: -; J: TRBJ1-2; D: -; V: TRBV10-3; CDR3: CAISESQGAGGYTF; DNA: TGTGCCATCAGTGAGTCGCAGGGAGCGGGGGGCTACACCTTC
size: -; J: TRBJ2-1; D: TRBD2; V: TRBV4-2; CDR3: CASSQRTSGRLNNEQFF; DNA: TGTGCCAGCAGCCAGAGGACTAGCGGGAGACTCAACAATGAGCAGTTCTTC
size: -; J: TRBJ1-1; D: TRBD1; V: TRBV28; CDR3: CASSIRQGTNTEAFF; DNA: TGTGCCAGCAGCATCCGACAGGGGACGAACACTGAAGCTTTCTTT
size: -; J: TRBJ2-7; D: TRBD2; V: TRBV10-3; CDR3: CAIKGWLAGGVGYEQYF; DNA: TGTGCCATCAAGGGGTGGCTAGCGGGAGGAGTCGGCTACGAGCAGTACTTC
size: -; J: TRBJ2-1; D: TRBD2; V: TRBV11-2; CDR3: CASSLDRWTSGSNEQFF; DNA: TGTGCCAGCAGCTTAGATAGGTGGACTAGCGGGAGCAATGAGCAGTTCTTC
size: -; J: TRBJ2-5; D: TRBD2; V: TRBV29-1; CDR3: CSVVPRLAGGTYQETQYF; DNA: TGCAGCGTTGTCCCGCGACTAGCGGGAGGGACGTACCAAGAGACCCAGTACTTC
size: few; J: TRBJ2-7; D: -; V: TRBV11-2; CDR3: CASSQQATTEQYF; DNA: TGTGCCAGCAGCCAACAAGCGACGACCGAGCAGTACTTC
size: -; J: TRBJ2-7; D: TRBD2; V: TRBV30; CDR3: CAWSGNSGSGEQYF; DNA: TGTGCCTGGAGTGGTAATAGCGGGAGTGGCGAGCAGTACTTC
size: once; J: TRBJ2-2; D: TRBD1; V: TRBV5-6; CDR3: CASSLTRQGVTTGELFF; DNA: TGTGCCAGCAGCCTGACGAGACAGGGGGTGACCACCGGGGAGCTGTTTTTT
size: few; J: TRBJ1-2; D: TRBD1; V: TRBV7-9; CDR3: CASSLSVGRGPTF; DNA: TGTGCCAGCAGCTTATCGGTTGGCAGGGGGCCCACCTTC
size: -; J: TRBJ1-1; D: -; V: TRBV11-2; CDR3: CASSSRVGAPNTEAFF; DNA: TGTGCCAGCAGCTCCCGTGTAGGGGCGCCGAACACTGAAGCTTTCTTT
size: -; J: TRBJ1-1; D: TRBD1; V: TRBV6-5; CDR3: CASSYNRGTEAFF; DNA: TGTGCCAGCAGTTACAACAGGGGCACTGAAGCTTTCTTT
size: -; J: TRBJ1-2; D: TRBD1; V: TRBV30; CDR3: CAWKGQGNYGYTF; DNA: TGTGCCTGGAAGGGACAGGGGAACTATGGCTACACCTTC
size: -; J: TRBJ2-1; D: TRBD2; V: TRBV28; CDR3: CASSSYSGSSYNEQFF; DNA: TGTGCCAGCAGTTCCTATAGCGGGAGCTCCTACAATGAGCAGTTCTTC
size: -; J: TRBJ1-5; D: -; V: TRBV7-2; CDR3: CASSWQQGSNQPQHF; DNA: TGTGCCAGCAGCTGGCAACAGGGTAGCAATCAGCCCCAGCATTTT
size: -; J: TRBJ2-1; D: TRBD2; V: TRBV6-5; CDR3: CASSLTSGRWNEQFF; DNA: TGTGCCAGCAGTTTAACTAGCGGGAGGTGGAATGAGCAGTTCTTC
size: -; J: TRBJ2-5; D: TRBD1; V: TRBV9; CDR3: CASSVSQGVGETQYF; DNA: TGTGCCAGCAGCGTGTCACAGGGGGTGGGAGAGACCCAGTACTTC
size: few; J: TRBJ1-1; D: -; V: TRBV29-1; CDR3: CSVWAKGLAREAFF; DNA: TGCAGCGTTTGGGCCAAAGGTTTGGCCCGAGAAGCTTTCTTT
size: few; J: TRBJ1-2; D: -; V: TRBV28; CDR3: CASSLWSGSPNGYTF; DNA: TGTGCCAGCAGTTTATGGTCGGGGAGCCCAAATGGCTACACCTTC
size: few; J: TRBJ1-1; D: -; V: TRBV20-1; CDR3: CSARDRVEAFF; DNA: TGCAGTGCTAGAGATCGGGTTGAAGCTTTCTTT